This TCR beta chain came from a study of T cell responses to AZD1222 COVID-19 vaccine. Study results and limitations: Dominant at 160-218 and 743-854, vaccine-associated CD4 TCRs also spanned spike. The study sampled repertoires only after the peak T cell response. It should be noted that donors were predominantly white British and more often female, and clonal diversity was possibly underestimated.

Turning to this clone: As yet, its antigen is unknown.

Profiling relied on immunoSEQ multiplex PCR, and the TCRdb table lists in-frame clones only, not all of them. Of approximately 180,000 clones in the sample, approximately 90% were seen once. The TCR sequence derives from an adult who received the MenACWY meningococcal vaccine as a control. The source material was peripheral blood, sampled 28 days after the second dose of the MenACWY control vaccine.

The CDR3 sequence is CASSVGGLAGSKQFF. In DNA form, the CDR3 reads TGTGCCAGCAGCGTCGGGGGACTAGCGGGATCTAAGCAGTTCTTC. The chain is built from TRBV9 and TRBJ2-1; 13 nucleotides align to TRBD2. Germline trimming cut 2 bases from V and 11 bases from J; bases unmatched to any gene: 7. This CDR3 is 15 amino acids long. Looked up from germline, CDR1 is SGDLS and CDR2 is YYNGEE.